The TCR beta chain under discussion was sequenced for a study of cytomegalovirus exposure and HLA in healthy donors. Study results and limitations: Later, TCR association rates were found to vary by HLA locus, highest for DRB1 and lowest for HLA-C. According to a later analysis, donors in an Asian-associated ancestry cluster reportedly had fewer N-insertions than the roughly 720-donor mean. Later analysis showed most CMV-associated TCR beta chains appearing HLA-restricted. Among TCR beta chains, those listed as cytomegalovirus-associated numbered about 160.

Concerning this clone: Antigen unknown.

The V and J ends lost 2 bases and 7 bases respectively, with 12 bases between them. Germline V gives CDR1 LNHDA, CDR2 SQIVND (reference sequence). This CDR3 has 13 residues. A multiplex PCR was run with 60 Vbeta primers and 13 Jbeta primers. Produced via immunoSEQ multiplex PCR; TCRdb's table is partial and in-frame only. This sample has over 100,000 clones, with 70% to 90% found just once. The chain combines TRBV19 with TRBJ2-7, with TRBD2 as a possible D gene (7 bases). The source of this sequence is a man aged 40-50 years in good health and CMV-seronegative. Sequencing was performed on PBMCs. In DNA, the CDR3 is TGTGCCAGTAGTATATCGGAGGGGGGGGAGCAGTACTTC. It encodes CASSISEGGEQYF. The variable domain in full, completed from reference TRBV19 and TRBJ2-7, reads DGGITQSPKYLFRKEGQNVTLSCEQNLNHDAMYWYRQDPGQGLRLIYYSQIVNDFQKGDIAEGYSVSREKKESFPLTVTSAQKNPTAFYLCASSISEGGEQYFGPGTRLTVT.